This TCR beta chain derives from a study of T cell responses to AZD1222 COVID-19 vaccine. Study-wide results and limits: Clonal diversity may have been underestimated, and the donors were mostly white British, with more females than males. The study reported that nearly half of spike-specific TCRs target unmutated variant regions. Vaccine-associated CD4 TCRs ranged over spike, dominating at 160-218 and 743-854.

CDR3 length: 16 amino acids. Trimming left V 2 bases short and J 5 bases short, with 18 bases between. CDR1 and CDR2 (germline): SGHRS, YFSETQ. Generated by immunoSEQ multiplex PCR, the TCRdb table keeps only in-frame clones and is missing some. The sample yields about 180,000 clones, approximately 86% seen once. This clone was detected once. Its antigen is as yet unknown. Material: peripheral blood, obtained on day 0 of AZD1222 vaccination. This sequence joins TRBV5-1 and TRBJ2-3; no clear D gene. This clonotype was obtained from an adult in good health. The CDR3 spells CASSLYVGRSGDTQYF. In nucleotides, the CDR3 is TGCGCCAGCAGCTTATACGTGGGCCGCTCTGGAGATACGCAGTATTTT.